This TCR beta chain was found in a study of T cells in women clearing cervical HPV infection. Turning to the study itself: Cases: HPV16-related CIN3 or worse on histology, a couple of invasive cancers. Study outcomes and limitations: TRBV6-7 abundance was lower in cases than controls (approximately 0.1% versus 0.17%). Each sample's T-cell count was unknown, possibly confounding richness.

Libraries were prepared by immunoSEQ multiplex PCR; TCRdb keeps only in-frame clonotypes and omits some of them. The sample table sets out about 30,000 clones. All participants had a single incident cervical HPV16 infection, and prevalent HPV16 infections were excluded. A word on this clone: Its antigen is as yet unknown. The DNA ends 3 residues before the CDR3 does, and the rest of the CDR3 is filled in from the germline J gene.

The CDR3 loop spans 14 amino acids. Germline values: CDR1 MRHNA, CDR2 SNTAGT. The V and J ends lost 5 bases and 4 bases respectively, with 13 bases between them. This clonotype was obtained from a woman aged 18-69 years with a cervical HPV16 infection that either progressed to CIN3+ or cleared (not recorded which). The sample was blood buffy coat. The chain combines TRBV6-4 with TRBJ2-3; perhaps D is TRBD1 or TRBD2 (5 bases each). The CDR3 loop reads CASSSSRGADTQYF. The CDR3 bases that were read are TGTGCCAGCAGTAGCTCCCGAGGGGCAGATACG.